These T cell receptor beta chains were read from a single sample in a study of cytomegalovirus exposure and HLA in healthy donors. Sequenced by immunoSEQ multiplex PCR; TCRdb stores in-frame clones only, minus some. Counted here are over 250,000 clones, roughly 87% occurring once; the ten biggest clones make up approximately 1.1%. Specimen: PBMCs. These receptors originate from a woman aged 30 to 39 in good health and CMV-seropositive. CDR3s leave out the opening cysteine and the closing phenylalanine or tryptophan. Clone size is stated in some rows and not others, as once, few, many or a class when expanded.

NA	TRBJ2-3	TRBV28	ASSPAGRGSDTQY
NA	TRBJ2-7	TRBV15	ATSRAGGQGTYEQY
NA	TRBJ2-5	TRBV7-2	ASSLAGREETQY
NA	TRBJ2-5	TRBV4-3	ASSQDRQLGETQY
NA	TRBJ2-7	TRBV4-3	ASSLGDTSDEQY
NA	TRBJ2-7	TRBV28	ASSVQGGSYEQY
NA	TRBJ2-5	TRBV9	ASSVGSGRETQY
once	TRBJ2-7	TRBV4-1	ASSQDPPSGRPYEQY
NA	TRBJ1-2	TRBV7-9	ASSGQGASYGYT
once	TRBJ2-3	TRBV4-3	ASSREGGASDTQY
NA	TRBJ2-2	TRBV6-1	ASSATLAGGGELF
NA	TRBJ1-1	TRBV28	ASTLRGFEAF
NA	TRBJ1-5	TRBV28	ASTQPGHLSNQPQH
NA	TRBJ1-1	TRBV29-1	SVEGTGNIEAF
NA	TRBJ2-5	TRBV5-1	ASSSYGGGQETQY
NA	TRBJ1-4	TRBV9	ASSVDQGVDNEKLF
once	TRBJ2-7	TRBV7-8	ASSLGSYEQY
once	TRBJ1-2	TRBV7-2	ASRGDRGFGYT
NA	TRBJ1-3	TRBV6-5	ASGRGSGNTIY
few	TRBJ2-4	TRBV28	ASSPPAGTSRHIQY
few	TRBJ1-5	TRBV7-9	ASTRGSGNQPQH
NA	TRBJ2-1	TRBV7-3	ATSTSGGTAYNEQF
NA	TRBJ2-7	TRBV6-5	ASSTGLGLYEQY
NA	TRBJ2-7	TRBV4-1	ASSQYEGGLDEQY
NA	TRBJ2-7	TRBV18	ASSSGNVGEQY
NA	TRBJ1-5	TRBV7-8	ASSLVFTGGNSNQPQH
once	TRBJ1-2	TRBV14	ASGGSSDYGYT
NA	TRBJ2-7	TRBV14	ASSQTSGSFDEQY
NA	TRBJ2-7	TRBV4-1	ASSQETGAGYEQY
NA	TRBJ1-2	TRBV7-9	ASSLGGGIYGYT
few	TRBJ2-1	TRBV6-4	ASSDREGSYNEQF
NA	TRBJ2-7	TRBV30	AGPSPGSYEQY
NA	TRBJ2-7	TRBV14	ASSRYYEQY
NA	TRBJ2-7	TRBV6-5	ASSYSAGGPYEQY
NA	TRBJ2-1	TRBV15	ATSRGSGTKNEQF
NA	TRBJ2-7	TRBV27	ASSLSRRHEQY
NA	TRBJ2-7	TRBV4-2	ASSQGSSGSAYEQY
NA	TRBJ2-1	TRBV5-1	ASSLGGTSGQHEQF
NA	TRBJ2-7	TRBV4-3	ASSQERTGVPPYDEQY
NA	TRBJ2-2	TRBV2	ASRPDGTGELF
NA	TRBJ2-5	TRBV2	ASRGTSGVWSQETQY
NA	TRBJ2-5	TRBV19	ASSRSDRRVETQY
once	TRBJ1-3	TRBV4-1	ASRGPGVSGNTIY
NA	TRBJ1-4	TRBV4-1	ASSQDGVGKLF
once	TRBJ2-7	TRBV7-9	ASSLAVTSGRAGSYEQY
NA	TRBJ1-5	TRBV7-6	ASSENSNQPQH
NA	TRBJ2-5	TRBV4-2	ASSQGQTQETQY
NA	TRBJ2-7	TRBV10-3	AISEVTGQRVGKSEQY
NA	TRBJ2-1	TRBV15	ATSRGRLAGDEQF
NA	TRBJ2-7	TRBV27	ASGLAGDYEQY